This section outlines one TCR beta chain sequence together with its context. This entry comes from a study of blood T cell repertoires in COVID-19. Per the germline V gene, CDR1 is LGHNA and CDR2 is YNFKEQ. Trimming took 1 base from V and 2 from J; bases not matched to a gene: 6. This CDR3 comprises 17 residues. TCRdb's copy holds only in-frame clones and misses some; the assay was immunoSEQ multiplex PCR. The table includes roughly 220,000 clones, 80% detected once. The rearrangement joins TRBV4-2 to TRBJ2-3; 10 nucleotides line up with TRBD2. This clonotype was obtained from a man aged 25 to 40 with acute COVID-19. Sequenced material: PBMCs or T cells enriched from blood (not recorded which). The CDR3 DNA is TGTGCCAGCAGCCAAGTTTGGACTAGCGGAACCACAGATACGCAGTATTTT. It yields the protein CASSQVWTSGTTDTQYF.